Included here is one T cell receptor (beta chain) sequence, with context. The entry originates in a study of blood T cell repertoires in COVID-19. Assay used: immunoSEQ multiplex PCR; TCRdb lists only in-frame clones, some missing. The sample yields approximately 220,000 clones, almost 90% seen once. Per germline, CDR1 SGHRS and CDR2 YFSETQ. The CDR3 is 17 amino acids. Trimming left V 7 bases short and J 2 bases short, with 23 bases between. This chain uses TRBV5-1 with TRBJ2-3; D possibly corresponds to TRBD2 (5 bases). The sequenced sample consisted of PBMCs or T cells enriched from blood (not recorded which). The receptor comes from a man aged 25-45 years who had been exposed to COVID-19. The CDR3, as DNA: TGCGCCAGCTCCCGTTACTCAGGTGGAGGTAACACAGATACGCAGTATTTT. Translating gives CASSRYSGGGNTDTQYF.